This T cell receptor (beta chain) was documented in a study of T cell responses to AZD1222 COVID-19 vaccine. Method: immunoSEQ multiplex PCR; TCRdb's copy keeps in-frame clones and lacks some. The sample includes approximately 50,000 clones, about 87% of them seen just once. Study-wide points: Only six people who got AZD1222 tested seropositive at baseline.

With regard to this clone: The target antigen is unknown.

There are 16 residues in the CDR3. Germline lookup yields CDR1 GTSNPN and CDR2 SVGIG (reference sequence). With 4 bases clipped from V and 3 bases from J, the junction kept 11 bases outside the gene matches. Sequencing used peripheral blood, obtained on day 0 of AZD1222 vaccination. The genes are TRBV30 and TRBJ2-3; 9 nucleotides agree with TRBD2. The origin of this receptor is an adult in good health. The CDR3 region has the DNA TGTGCCTGGACTTTAGCGGGAGTGACGAGAACAGATACGCAGTATTTT. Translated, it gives CAWTLAGVTRTDTQYF.